The text below deals with one T cell receptor beta chain. Trimming at V came to 5 bases and at J to 3 bases, leaving 8 bases not matched to a gene. This CDR3 comprises 17 residues. Germline CDR1 SGHNT, CDR2 YENEEA. This sample stems from a study of blood T cell repertoires in COVID-19. Sequencing used immunoSEQ multiplex PCR; TCRdb keeps in-frame clones, though not all of them. The top ten hold roughly 6.6% of the sample, which has some 95,000 clones, 76% seen once. V and J are TRBV11-3 and TRBJ2-5; 14 nucleotides line up with TRBD2. Material for sequencing was peripheral blood. The sequence was collected from a man aged 65 to 85 with acute or convalescent COVID-19. The CDR3 protein is CASSRGLAGGNEETQYF. In DNA, the CDR3 is TGTGCCAGCAGCCGAGGACTAGCGGGAGGAAACGAAGAGACCCAGTACTTC.